This T cell receptor (beta chain) was sequenced during a study of blood T cell repertoires in COVID-19. Study context: Samples representing acute and convalescent COVID-19 were sourced from the United States, Italy and Spain.

Original data processing: Amplified reference gene primers provided the basis for estimating nucleated cell counts. Sequencing was performed with immunoSEQ multiplex PCR; in TCRdb, only in-frame clones are kept and a portion is missing. V and J calls and clone size are as listed in that table; D and trimming were resolved from the DNA. Among over 250,000 clones, roughly 90% were seen once, and the ten largest hold 2.2%. V lost 4 bases, J lost 4 bases, and 6 bases stayed unmatched. This CDR3 spans 16 amino acids. Germline V gives CDR1 SGHRS, CDR2 YFSETQ. Seattle patients were enrolled during active infection and followed longitudinally.

Sequenced sample: peripheral blood. This rearrangement joins TRBV5-1 to TRBJ2-2; TRBD2 matches at 11 bases. The receptor comes from a woman aged 25 to 39 with COVID-19, enrolled during active disease. CDR3 sequence (DNA): TGCGCCAGCAGCCCCCTGACTAGCGGGATCACCGGGGAGCTGTTTTTT. This codes for CASSPLTSGITGELFF.